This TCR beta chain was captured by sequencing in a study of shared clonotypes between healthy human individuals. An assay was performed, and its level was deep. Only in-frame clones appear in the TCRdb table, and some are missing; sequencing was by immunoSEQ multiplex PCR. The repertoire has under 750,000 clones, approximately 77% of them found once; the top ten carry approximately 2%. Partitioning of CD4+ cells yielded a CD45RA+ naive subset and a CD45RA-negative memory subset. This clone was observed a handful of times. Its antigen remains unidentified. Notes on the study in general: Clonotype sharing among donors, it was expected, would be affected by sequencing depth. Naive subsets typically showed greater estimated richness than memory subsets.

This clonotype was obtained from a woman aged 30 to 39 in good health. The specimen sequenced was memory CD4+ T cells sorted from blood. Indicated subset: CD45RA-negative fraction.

The CDR3 reads CASYLGTGGPGELFF. In DNA, the CDR3 is TGCGCCAGCTACCTTGGGACGGGAGGCCCCGGGGAGCTGTTTTTT. The chain has TRBV5-1 and TRBJ2-2, with 7 bases aligning to TRBD2. This CDR3 has 15 residues. Germline-derived CDR1 and CDR2 are SGHRS and YFSETQ. Trimming removed 7 bases from V and 6 bases from J; junction bases left unmatched: 12. Supplemented by reference TRBV5-1 and TRBJ2-2, the full variable domain reads KAGVTQTPRYLIKTRGQQVTLSCSPISGHRSVSWYQQTPGQGLQFLFEYFSETQRNKGNFPGRFSGRQFSNSRSEMNVSTLELGDSALYLCASYLGTGGPGELFFGEGSRLTVL.